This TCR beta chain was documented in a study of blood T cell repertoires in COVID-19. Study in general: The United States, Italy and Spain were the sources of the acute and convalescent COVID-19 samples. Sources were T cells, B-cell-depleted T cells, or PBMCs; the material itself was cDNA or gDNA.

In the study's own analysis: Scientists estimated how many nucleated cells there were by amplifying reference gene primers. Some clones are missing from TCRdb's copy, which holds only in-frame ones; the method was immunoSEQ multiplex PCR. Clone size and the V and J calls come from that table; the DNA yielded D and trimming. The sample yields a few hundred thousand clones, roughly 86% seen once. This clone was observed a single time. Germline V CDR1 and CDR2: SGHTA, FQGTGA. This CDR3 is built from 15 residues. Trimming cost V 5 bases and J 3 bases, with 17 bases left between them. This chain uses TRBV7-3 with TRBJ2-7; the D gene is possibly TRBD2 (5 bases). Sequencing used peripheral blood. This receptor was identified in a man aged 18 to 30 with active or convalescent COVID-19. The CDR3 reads CASSLGYGEGYEQYF. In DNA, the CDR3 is TGTGCCAGCAGCCTCGGCTACGGGGAAGGCTACGAGCAGTACTTC.